This paragraph reports one T cell receptor beta chain. A read error may produce the germline difference seen at one junction end. Looked up from germline, CDR1 is MDHEN and CDR2 is SYDVKM. The CDR3 sequence is 14 residues long. The entry originates in a study of blood T cells in healthy people across ages. Alongside a J-beta primer mix, a sample-barcoded 5' primer served in a second PCR lasting roughly 6 to 11 cycles. The authors tagged each cDNA molecule using a template-switch adaptor with 12 random nucleotides. TCRdb analysed the 5' RACE reads with MiXCR anew, one entry per CDR3 protein. The sample contains 800,000 to 950,000 distinct CDR3 sequences, approximately 32% of which appear only once. These sequences were also reported in another study, on T cells of mothers and their children. That paper notes: cDNA was synthesized from all extracted RNA at around 1.5 ug per reaction.

The sample comprised blood. The sequence derives from a woman between 35 and 50 years old in good health. The chain employs TRBV28 and TRBJ2-7; maybe TRBD2 (5 bases). The CDR3 sequence is CASSLPGNTYERYF. The CDR3 coding sequence is TGTGCCAGCAGTTTACCGGGGAACACCTACGAGCGGTACTTC.